Presented here are 14 T cell receptor beta chains from one specimen sequenced in a study of T cell changes during pregnancy in multiple sclerosis. Here immunoSEQ multiplex PCR was the method, and the copy in TCRdb shows in-frame clones only, minus some. The data hold over 65,000 clones, with less than 95% observed a single time. The source material was peripheral blood, sampled in the second trimester of pregnancy. The source of these receptors is a female donor with multiple sclerosis, enrolled in a pregnancy study.

The chain links TRBV10-3 to TRBJ2-7; tentatively, D is TRBD1 (7 bases). The CDR3 has 13 amino acids. Germline lookup yields CDR1 ENHRY and CDR2 SYGVKD. The V gene lost 5 bases and the J gene lost 6 bases, with 14 bases spanning the gap. CDR3 amino acids: CAISSRGVSEQYF. The CDR3 nucleotides are TGTGCCATCAGTTCCAGGGGGGTTAGCGAGCAGTACTTC.

This chain joins TRBV10-2 and TRBJ1-1; possibly TRBD1 for D (6 bases). Trimming shortened V by 8 bases and J by 4 bases, and 20 bases separated the two germline ends. The CDR3 runs 15 residues. Germline assignment: CDR1 WSHSY and CDR2 SAAADI. CDR3 DNA sequence: TGCGCCAGCGGGGGGGGCAGGGAAGGTAGCACTGAAGCTTTCTTT. Its protein is CASGGGREGSTEAFF.

The chain uses TRBV19 and TRBJ2-5, with 8 bases aligning to TRBD2. The CDR3 loop spans 15 amino acids. J lost 1 base, V lost 3 bases, and 4 bases had no gene match. Germline CDR1 LNHDA, CDR2 SQIVND (reference sequence). The CDR3 bases are TGTGCCAGTAGTATCAGCGGGGGAACCCAAGAGACCCAGTACTTC. Translated: CASSISGGTQETQYF.

The V gene is TRBV29-1, the J gene TRBJ1-2; 9 bases align to TRBD1. CDR3 length: 12 residues. Germline lookup yields CDR1 SQVTM and CDR2 ANQGSEA. With 6 bases clipped from V and 6 bases from J, the junction kept 5 bases outside the gene matches. The CDR3 here is CSVQGAEDGYTF. The CDR3 coding sequence is TGCAGCGTACAGGGGGCTGAGGATGGCTACACCTTC.

The V call is TRBV10-1, the J call TRBJ1-5; the match to TRBD1 covers 8 bases. The junction had 4 bases not matched to a gene; V was cut back by 6 bases and J by 6 bases. The CDR3 has 13 amino acids. Germline assignment: CDR1 WNHNN and CDR2 SYGVQD (reference sequence). The CDR3 nucleotides read TGCGCCAGCAGCCGACAGGGGCGTCAGCCCCAGCATTTT. This codes for CASSRQGRQPQHF.

DNA for the CDR3: TGTGCCAGCAGCCCCGACAGGGGAGAGGACTATGGCTACACCTTC. It codes for CASSPDRGEDYGYTF. The chain recombines TRBV11-2 with TRBJ1-2; 8 bases map to TRBD1. The CDR3 is 15 residues long. CDR1 and CDR2 (germline): SGHAT, FQNNGV. Trimming took 5 bases from V and 3 from J; bases not matched to a gene: 8.

The genes are TRBV7-6 and TRBJ2-3, with 9 bases that match TRBD2. V was pared by 2 bases and J by 6 bases, with 3 bases of the junction left unmatched. Germline V CDR1 and CDR2: SGHVS, FNYEAQ. This CDR3 spans 14 amino acids. CDR3 nucleotide sequence: TGTGCCAGCAGCTTATTGCGGGGGGGTGATACGCAGTATTTT. It is translated as CASSLLRGGDTQYF.

This chain connects TRBV30 to TRBJ2-3; 9 positions agree with TRBD2. Germline CDR1 and CDR2: GTSNPN and SVGIG (reference sequence). The CDR3 loop spans 17 amino acids. J gave up 2 bases and V 3 bases, and 12 bases lay outside the gene matches. CDR3 in amino acids: CAWRGPHSGGHTDTQYF. The CDR3 coding sequence is TGTGCCTGGAGAGGGCCCCATAGCGGGGGTCACACAGATACGCAGTATTTT. Full variable domain (outside the CDR3, taken from reference TRBV30 and TRBJ2-3): SQTIHQWPATLVQPVGSPLSLECTVEGTSNPNLYWYRQAAGRGLQLLFYSVGIGQISSEVPQNLSASRPQDRQFILSSKKLLLSDSGFYLCAWRGPHSGGHTDTQYFGPGTRLTVL.

The chain combines TRBV9 with TRBJ2-7; D perhaps matches TRBD1 (7 bases). V lost 0 bases to trimming and J lost 6 bases, with 13 bases between them. The germline CDR1 and CDR2 sequences are SGDLS and YYNGEE. This CDR3 is 14 amino acids long. Written as DNA, the CDR3 is TGTGCCAGCAGCGTAGCTAGCAGGGGGGCCGAGCAGTACTTC. It yields the protein CASSVASRGAEQYF.

This chain connects TRBV4-1 to TRBJ2-3; D might be TRBD2 (6 bases). Trimming took 1 base from V and 0 from J, leaving 14 bases between them. Germline loops: CDR1 MGHRA, CDR2 YSYEKL. This CDR3 is built from 17 residues. DNA for the CDR3: TGCGCCAGCAGCCAAGTCGGGGGTCCATATAGCACAGATACGCAGTATTTT. This sequence encodes CASSQVGGPYSTDTQYF.

The CDR3 DNA follows: TGTGCCAGCAGCTTAGGGTCCAGGGTAAACACCGGGGAGCTGTTTTTT. As protein: CASSLGSRVNTGELFF. V is TRBV7-2 and J is TRBJ2-2; the D gene is possibly TRBD1 (5 bases). The CDR3 covers 16 residues. Germline CDR1 reads SGHTA; CDR2 reads FQGNSA. The V end was cut by 1 base, the J end by 2 bases, with 11 bases between.

The rearrangement links TRBV4-2 to TRBJ2-1; 14 bases align to TRBD2. Trimming cost V 3 bases and J 13 bases; bases outside gene matches: 8. The germline V gene has CDR1 LGHNA and CDR2 YNFKEQ. CDR3 length: 15 residues. DNA of the CDR3: TGTGCCAGCAGCCACCCGGGACTAGCGGGGGTGGGACAGTTCTTC. It yields the protein CASSHPGLAGVGQFF.

The V call is TRBV29-1, the J call TRBJ1-2, with TRBD1 matching over 10 bases. The trim removed 4 bases at V and 9 bases at J, leaving 8 bases unmatched. CDR3 length equals 13 residues. Looked up from germline, CDR1 is SQVTM and CDR2 is ANQGSEA. The CDR3 protein is CSVATGTGARYTF. The CDR3, as DNA: TGCAGCGTTGCTACCGGGACAGGGGCGCGCTACACCTTC.

The sample holds one count of this clone. This chain joins TRBV7-2 and TRBJ1-2; 9 nucleotides align to TRBD1. The CDR3 length is 16 residues. J lost 1 base, V lost 2 bases, and 5 bases had no gene match. CDR1 SGHTA and CDR2 FQGNSA come from the germline V gene. DNA for the CDR3: TGTGCCAGCAGCTTAAAGACAGGGGGATTTAACTATGGCTACACCTTC. It is translated as CASSLKTGGFNYGYTF.